One and the same sample provided the 27 T cell receptor beta chains below, sequenced in a study of T cell changes during pregnancy in multiple sclerosis. Assay used: immunoSEQ multiplex PCR; TCRdb lists only in-frame clones, some missing. This sample has around 64,000 clones; about nine tenths occur once, and the top ten carry almost 0.3%. The sample here was CD4+ T cells from peripheral blood mononuclear cells, taken after pregnancy. Receptors originate from a female donor with multiple sclerosis, enrolled in a pregnancy study.

V usage is TRBV19 and J usage is TRBJ2-3; D uncertain. The CDR3 is 15 amino acids. Germline V lookup: CDR1 LNHDA, CDR2 SQIVND (reference sequence). V was shortened by 5 bases and J by 2 bases, with 14 bases between the two germline ends. CDR3 amino acids: CASSSKATFTDTQYF. The CDR3 DNA reads TGTGCCAGTAGTTCGAAAGCCACCTTCACAGATACGCAGTATTTT.

The chain carries TRBV9 and TRBJ1-1, with 8 bases fitting TRBD1. This CDR3 is built from 15 residues. Looked up from germline, CDR1 is SGDLS and CDR2 is YYNGEE. Losses at the gene ends were 3 bases for V and 4 bases for J; bases not matched to a gene: 8. The CDR3 region is CASSGGTGQGTEAFF. CDR3 nucleotide sequence: TGTGCCAGCAGCGGGGGGACTGGACAGGGCACTGAAGCTTTCTTT. The whole variable domain, remainder taken from reference TRBV9 and TRBJ1-1, is DSGVTQTPKHLITATGQRVTLRCSPRSGDLSVYWYQQSLDQGLQFLIQYYNGEERAKGNILERFSAQQFPDLHSELNLSSLELGDSALYFCASSGGTGQGTEAFFGQGTRLTVV.

This rearrangement joins TRBV4-1 to TRBJ1-2; D is ambiguous. The CDR3 extends over 14 amino acids. V was shortened by 0 bases and J by 3 bases, with 8 bases between the two germline ends. Germline CDR1 and CDR2: MGHRA and YSYEKL. CDR3 amino acids: CASSQEVRDYGYTF. The DNA of the CDR3 is TGCGCCAGCAGCCAAGAAGTGCGAGACTATGGCTACACCTTC.

The chain recombines TRBV7-3 with TRBJ2-1, with 16 bases matching TRBD2. The CDR3 length is 18 residues. Looked up from germline, CDR1 is SGHTA and CDR2 is FQGTGA. The V segment lost 3 bases and the J segment 6 bases; nucleotides outside the gene matches: 8. DNA for the CDR3: TGTGCCAGCAGCTTGGGACTAGCGGGAGGGCGGGAGGGCAATGAGCAGTTCTTC. Its protein product is CASSLGLAGGREGNEQFF.

The rearrangement links TRBV4-1 to TRBJ2-7, with D uncertain. Germline V lookup: CDR1 MGHRA, CDR2 YSYEKL. The CDR3 extends over 13 amino acids. The germline V and J ends were trimmed by 3 bases and 3 bases, with 9 bases remaining between them. CDR3 bases: TGCGCCAGCAGCCAGGAGTTAAGCTACGAGCAGTACTTC. Its translation: CASSQELSYEQYF.

The chain has TRBV18 and TRBJ2-2; 8 nucleotides align to TRBD2. V dropped 2 bases and J dropped 9; count of bases not matched to a gene: 14. The CDR3 contains 17 residues. Germline values: CDR1 KGHSH, CDR2 LQKENI. CDR3 region: CASSPNGPGLAGWELFF. CDR3 DNA: TGTGCCAGCTCACCAAACGGCCCTGGACTAGCTGGGTGGGAGCTGTTTTTT.

V usage is TRBV4-2 and J usage is TRBJ2-1; tentatively, D is TRBD2 (6 bases). Looked up from germline, CDR1 is LGHNA and CDR2 is YNFKEQ. Trimming left V 2 bases short and J 8 bases short, with 16 bases between. CDR3 length: 15 residues. The CDR3 DNA sequence: TGTGCCAGCAGCCAAACCTGGGGACTTACCGATGAGCAGTTCTTC. Its translation is CASSQTWGLTDEQFF.

The V gene is TRBV11-1, the J gene TRBJ2-5; weak D call: TRBD2 (7 bases). V lost 0 bases and J lost 5, with 10 bases in between. Germline CDR1 SGHAT, CDR2 FQDESV (reference sequence). The CDR3 is 14 residues long. This CDR3 reads CASSLARGGETQYF. The CDR3 bases are TGTGCCAGCAGCTTAGCAAGGGGGGGGGAGACCCAGTACTTC.

The chain combines TRBV5-1 with TRBJ2-7; TRBD1 agrees at 8 bases. The CDR3 extends over 14 amino acids. Germline values: CDR1 SGHRS, CDR2 YFSETQ. V gave up 8 bases and J gave up 2 bases; unmatched junction bases: 9. CDR3 in amino acids: CASPSGTGTYEQYF. CDR3 DNA: TGCGCCAGTCCGTCCGGGACAGGAACCTACGAGCAGTACTTC.

This chain joins TRBV4-1 and TRBJ2-3, with unresolved D. The CDR3 contains 12 residues. From germline, CDR1 is MGHRA and CDR2 YSYEKL. The V and J ends lost 2 bases and 5 bases respectively, with 5 bases between them. Written as DNA, the CDR3 is TGCGCCAGCAGCCAACTAGGAGATACGCAGTATTTT. It codes for CASSQLGDTQYF.

The chain links TRBV5-1 to TRBJ2-7, with 8 bases that match TRBD1. This CDR3 has 14 residues. V was clipped by 1 base and J by 7 bases; unmatched bases: 7. CDR1 is SGHRS, CDR2 YFSETQ, per germline. The CDR3 nucleotides read TGCGCCAGCAGCTTGCGGACAGGGCTGGGAGAGCAGTACTTC. It encodes CASSLRTGLGEQYF.

The CDR3 nucleotides are TGTGCCTCTAGGGGACTACTTCAAGAGACCCAGTACTTC. Translated, it gives CASRGLLQETQYF. The V and J genes are TRBV30 and TRBJ2-5, with 7 bases that match TRBD2. The length of the CDR3 is 13 residues. The germline CDR1 and CDR2 sequences are GTSNPN and SVGIG (reference sequence). V dropped 7 bases and J dropped 2; count of bases not matched to a gene: 7.

This chain uses TRBV19 with TRBJ1-1; D gene unclear. V lost 7 bases and J lost 4, with 25 bases in between. Germline V gene sequence: CDR1 LNHDA, CDR2 SQIVND (reference sequence). The CDR3 totals 17 residues. CDR3 amino acids: CASIPPGGQLAGTEAFF. CDR3 sequence (DNA): TGTGCCAGTATCCCTCCCGGCGGGCAGTTGGCAGGCACTGAAGCTTTCTTT.

CDR3 loop: CASSSNLPNGKLFF. The CDR3 bases are TGTGCCAGCAGTTCTAATCTCCCTAACGGAAAACTGTTTTTT. The chain couples TRBV6-5 to TRBJ1-4; D call uncertain. In germline, CDR1 is MNHEY, CDR2 SVGAGI. CDR3 length equals 14 residues. V dropped 4 bases and J dropped 10 bases, with 16 bases sitting between them.

The V call is TRBV2, the J call TRBJ2-3; D remains ambiguous. Trimming removed 7 bases at V and 2 bases at J, with 10 bases between. The CDR3 length is 13 residues. The germline CDR1 and CDR2 sequences are SNHLY and FYNNEI. CDR3 sequence reads: CASILLATDTQYF. CDR3 in DNA: TGTGCCAGCATCTTATTAGCCACAGATACGCAGTATTTT.

In DNA, the CDR3 is TGTGCCAGCACCCGAGGCACCGGTGCCACCGGGGAGCTGTTTTTT. Translation: CASTRGTGATGELFF. The chain uses TRBV9 and TRBJ2-2; D is ambiguous. The V end lost 6 bases, the J end lost 4 bases, and 16 bases lay between the germline ends. Germline loops: CDR1 SGDLS, CDR2 YYNGEE. This CDR3 contains 15 residues.

The chain has TRBV7-9 and TRBJ2-5; D is perhaps TRBD1 (6 bases). This CDR3 has 18 amino acids. The ends were cut back, 2 bases at V and 4 bases at J, with 23 bases in the middle. CDR1 is SEHNR and CDR2 is FQNEAQ in the germline V gene (reference sequence). CDR3: CASSLRGSSWGPPETQYF. The CDR3 coding sequence is TGTGCCAGCAGCTTAAGGGGGAGTAGTTGGGGGCCCCCAGAGACCCAGTACTTC.

Only one count was recorded for this clone. The chain links TRBV5-1 to TRBJ1-4; TRBD1 matches 7 bases. The CDR3 is 19 residues long. After removal of 3 bases from V and 6 bases from J, the junction contained 20 bases not matched to a gene. From germline, CDR1 is SGHRS and CDR2 YFSETQ. The CDR3 spells CASSSPLGKGQGEYEKLFF. The CDR3 DNA sequence: TGCGCCAGCAGCTCGCCGCTTGGAAAGGGGCAGGGGGAGTATGAAAAACTGTTTTTT.

This clone was seen a few times. V usage is TRBV19 and J usage is TRBJ1-5; D is unresolved. Trimming pared 4 bases from V and 6 bases from J, leaving 13 bases between. CDR1 and CDR2 from the germline V gene are LNHDA and SQIVND (reference sequence). The CDR3 spans 14 residues. Here the CDR3 reads CASSSPWALQPQHF. The DNA of the CDR3 is TGTGCCAGTAGTAGCCCGTGGGCACTTCAGCCCCAGCATTTT. Full variable domain (remainder filled in from reference TRBV19 and TRBJ1-5): DGGITQSPKYLFRKEGQNVTLSCEQNLNHDAMYWYRQDPGQGLRLIYYSQIVNDFQKGDIAEGYSVSREKKESFPLTVTSAQKNPTAFYLCASSSPWALQPQHFGDGTRLSIL.

The count of this clone is one. The chain couples TRBV6-5 to TRBJ1-2; D remains unclear. This CDR3 contains 14 residues. With 2 bases removed from V and 0 bases from J, the gap between germline ends came to 7 bases. Germline CDR1 is MNHEY and CDR2 is SVGAGI. The CDR3 DNA is TGTGCCAGCAGTTACGGAGGCACTAACTATGGCTACACCTTC. Its translation is CASSYGGTNYGYTF.

The chain combines TRBV28 with TRBJ2-5, with no clear D. With 4 bases removed from V and 5 bases from J, the gap between germline ends came to 11 bases. The CDR3 is 13 residues long. Germline V CDR1 and CDR2: MDHEN, SYDVKM. The CDR3 nucleotides read TGTGCCAGCAGTTACTACCTGTCGGAGACCCAGTACTTC. This encodes CASSYYLSETQYF. Full variable domain (missing parts from reference TRBV28 and TRBJ2-5): DVKVTQSSRYLVKRTGEKVFLECVQDMDHENMFWYRQDPGLGLRLIYFSYDVKMKEKGDIPEGYSVSREKKERFSLILESASTNQTSMYLCASSYYLSETQYFGPGTRLLVL.

The chain recombines TRBV30 with TRBJ2-2; TRBD1 agrees at 8 bases. V lost 3 bases to trimming and J lost 6 bases; unmatched junction nucleotides: 6. Looked up from germline, CDR1 is GTSNPN and CDR2 is SVGIG (reference sequence). The length of the CDR3 is 14 residues. The CDR3 DNA reads TGTGCCTGGAGGAGACAGGGGAGGTCCGGGGAGCTGTTTTTT. Its protein is CAWRRQGRSGELFF.

This clone has more than one count but fewer than ten. The chain employs TRBV30 and TRBJ2-7; 11 positions match TRBD1. This CDR3 has 14 residues. Per the germline V gene, CDR1 is GTSNPN and CDR2 is SVGIG (reference sequence). The V and J ends lost 2 bases and 4 bases, in that order; junction bases with no gene match: 4. In nucleotides, the CDR3 is TGTGCCTGGAGTAGGACAGGGGGCGTTTACGAGCAGTACTTC. Protein sequence: CAWSRTGGVYEQYF. Full variable domain (outside the CDR3, taken from reference TRBV30 and TRBJ2-7): SQTIHQWPATLVQPVGSPLSLECTVEGTSNPNLYWYRQAAGRGLQLLFYSVGIGQISSEVPQNLSASRPQDRQFILSSKKLLLSDSGFYLCAWSRTGGVYEQYFGPGTRLTVT.

This sequence joins TRBV4-1 and TRBJ2-3; D remains unclear. The CDR3 loop spans 14 amino acids. V lost 4 bases, J lost 3 bases, and 11 bases lay in between. Germline CDR1 reads MGHRA; CDR2 reads YSYEKL. This CDR3 reads CASSRLGFTDTQYF. The CDR3 nucleotides read TGCGCCAGCAGCCGCCTAGGTTTTACAGATACGCAGTATTTT.

The V call is TRBV9, the J call TRBJ2-1; the match to TRBD1 covers 8 bases. Germline CDR1 SGDLS, CDR2 YYNGEE. The CDR3 consists of 16 residues. V shed 0 bases, J shed 3 bases, and the junction held 5 bases outside the gene matches. CDR3 protein: CASSVGGDRLYNEQFF. In nucleotides, the CDR3 is TGTGCCAGCAGCGTAGGAGGGGACAGGCTCTACAATGAGCAGTTCTTC. The variable domain in full, completed from reference TRBV9 and TRBJ2-1, reads DSGVTQTPKHLITATGQRVTLRCSPRSGDLSVYWYQQSLDQGLQFLIQYYNGEERAKGNILERFSAQQFPDLHSELNLSSLELGDSALYFCASSVGGDRLYNEQFFGPGTRLTVL.

The chain carries TRBV5-1 and TRBJ2-5, with D possibly being TRBD1 (6 bases). V was shortened by 3 bases and J by 3 bases, with 24 bases between the two germline ends. CDR1 SGHRS and CDR2 YFSETQ come from the germline V gene. The CDR3 is 18 amino acids. The CDR3 DNA sequence: TGCGCCAGCAGCTATACCCGACTGACAGGCCATCCGGAAGAGACCCAGTACTTC. Protein: CASSYTRLTGHPEETQYF.

The chain uses TRBV5-1 and TRBJ2-3; D unclear. The CDR3 length is 14 residues. The germline V and J ends were trimmed by 2 bases and 4 bases, with 11 bases remaining between them. Germline V gives CDR1 SGHRS, CDR2 YFSETQ. The CDR3 reads CASSFRSEADTQYF. The CDR3 DNA reads TGCGCCAGCAGCTTTAGGTCCGAGGCAGATACGCAGTATTTT.